These 8 T cell receptor beta chains were sequenced from one sample in a study of monozygotic twins with inflammatory bowel disease. TCRdb reprocessed the 5' RACE reads, keeping one entry per CDR3 protein, no DNA. This listing includes roughly 300,000 distinct CDR3 sequences. Input material: blood. These receptors all stem from a human donor with ulcerative colitis or Crohn's disease, or a healthy co-twin of an affected twin (not recorded which).

This chain uses TRBV5-6 with TRBJ1-1. Germline V lookup: CDR1 SGHDT, CDR2 YYEEEE. This CDR3 region has 14 residues. The CDR3 here is CASSSALTGTEAFF.

V is TRBV12-3 or TRBV12-4 and J is TRBJ2-3. This CDR3 contains 15 residues. CDR3 in amino acids: CASSYIQRSGDTQYF.

The chain combines TRBV15 with TRBJ2-6. The CDR3 runs to 14 residues. CDR1 LNHNV and CDR2 YYDKDF come from the germline V gene (reference sequence). CDR3: CATRNPSGANVLTF.

V is TRBV12-3 or TRBV12-4 and J is TRBJ1-1; the D call of TRBD1 rests on TCRdb alone, since no DNA is present to check it. CDR3 length: 14 residues. The CDR3 protein is CASTETGWGAEAFF.

The chain recombines TRBV29-1 with TRBJ2-5; TCRdb indicates TRBD1, and absent DNA this call remains unverified. Per the germline V gene, CDR1 is SQVTM and CDR2 is ANQGSEA. This CDR3 region has 14 residues. CDR3 sequence reads: CSVAPGPTAETQYF. The full variable domain, in which reference TRBV29-1 and TRBJ2-5 provide the parts outside the CDR3, is SAVISQKPSRDICQRGTSLTIQCQVDSQVTMMFWYRQQPGQSLTLIATANQGSEATYESGFVIDKFPISRPNLTFSTLTVSNMSPEDSSIYLCSVAPGPTAETQYFGPGTRLLVL.

V gene TRBV11-3 combines with J gene TRBJ2-5; there is no DNA to check the TCRdb D call of TRBD1. This CDR3 region has 12 residues. Germline-derived CDR1 and CDR2 are SGHNT and YENEEA. The CDR3 sequence: CASSQGRETQYF.

The rearrangement links TRBV2 to TRBJ1-2; TCRdb designates TRBD1, a call that cannot be tested without DNA. This CDR3 spans 14 amino acids. Germline loops: CDR1 SNHLY, CDR2 FYNNEI. CDR3 sequence: CASTWTAEGVSYTF.

This sequence joins TRBV6-5 and TRBJ1-1; TCRdb's D call of TRBD1 is untestable without DNA. CDR3 size: 11 residues. Germline CDR1 MNHEY, CDR2 SVGAGI. CDR3 sequence reads: CGAGRNTEAFF.